This TCR beta chain emerged from a study of cytomegalovirus exposure and HLA in healthy donors. Sequenced by immunoSEQ multiplex PCR; TCRdb stores in-frame clones only, minus some. The sample carries roughly 220,000 clones, roughly 88% recorded once. CDR1 is SGHRS and CDR2 is YFSETQ in the germline V gene. Unmatched junction bases numbered 6, after V lost 3 bases and J lost 0 bases. The length of the CDR3 is 16 residues. The source is a woman in her 30s in good health and CMV-seropositive. This sequence joins TRBV5-1 and TRBJ2-4; 7 positions match TRBD1. Sample: PBMCs. CDR3 loop: CASSYLTGAAKNIQYF. CDR3 nucleotides: TGCGCCAGCAGCTACCTAACAGGGGCAGCCAAAAACATTCAGTACTTC. Variable domain in full (rest from reference TRBV5-1 and TRBJ2-4): KAGVTQTPRYLIKTRGQQVTLSCSPISGHRSVSWYQQTPGQGLQFLFEYFSETQRNKGNFPGRFSGRQFSNSRSEMNVSTLELGDSALYLCASSYLTGAAKNIQYFGAGTRLSVL.